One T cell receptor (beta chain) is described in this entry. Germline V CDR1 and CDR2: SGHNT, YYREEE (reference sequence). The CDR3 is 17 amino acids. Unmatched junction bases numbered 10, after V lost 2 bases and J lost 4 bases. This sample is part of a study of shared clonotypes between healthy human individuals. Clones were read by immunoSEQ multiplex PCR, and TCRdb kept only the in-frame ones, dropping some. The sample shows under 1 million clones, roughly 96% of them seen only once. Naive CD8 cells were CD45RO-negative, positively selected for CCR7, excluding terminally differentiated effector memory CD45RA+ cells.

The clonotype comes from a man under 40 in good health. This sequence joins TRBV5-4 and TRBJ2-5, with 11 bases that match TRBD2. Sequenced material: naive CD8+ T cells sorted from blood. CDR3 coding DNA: TGTGCCAGCAGCTTAGGGGATAGCGGGAGGGCCTTAGAGACCCAGTACTTC. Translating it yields CASSLGDSGRALETQYF. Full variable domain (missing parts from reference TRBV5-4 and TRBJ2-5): ETGVTQSPTHLIKTRGQQVTLRCSSQSGHNTVSWYQQALGQGPQFIFQYYREEENGRGNFPPRFSGLQFPNYSSELNVNALELDDSALYLCASSLGDSGRALETQYFGPGTRLLVL.